The following is a T cell receptor beta chain sequence with its context. What it recognizes is unknown. Assay used: immunoSEQ multiplex PCR; TCRdb lists only in-frame clones, some missing. This sample has roughly 45,000 clones, with over 70% found just once. The record originates from a study of CD4 T cells in relation to SARS-CoV-2 and coronaviruses. Study information: TCR beta CDR3s were sequenced after 10-day antigen culture of PBMCs.

CDR3 length: 13 residues. The ends were cut back, 0 bases at V and 4 bases at J, with 7 bases in the middle. Germline V gene sequence: CDR1 SGHNT, CDR2 YYREEE (reference sequence). The chain uses TRBV5-4 and TRBJ1-2, with D perhaps matching TRBD1 (5 bases). This TCR was recovered from an adult with COVID-19. Material for sequencing was naive CD4+ T cells from PBMCs, cultured in vitro. Indicated subset: naive CD4+ T cells isolated by negative enrichment. Written as DNA, the CDR3 is TGTGCCAGCAGCTTGGGGGGGACCTATGGCTACACCTTC. Translation: CASSLGGTYGYTF.